A selection of T cell receptor beta chains follows, all from one sample in a study of blood T cell repertoires in COVID-19. Some clones are missing from TCRdb's copy, which holds only in-frame ones; the method was immunoSEQ multiplex PCR. The sample includes approximately 480,000 clones, 89% seen only once; the top ten take approximately 0.9%. Material for sequencing was peripheral blood. The receptors originated from a man aged 18-30 years with COVID-19, enrolled during active disease. Each CDR3 is given with its conserved first and last residue. The D gene is left open where the match is weak. Clone size, where shown, is once, few, many, or a class for clones that have expanded.

cdr3_nt cdr3_aa v_call d_call clone_size j_call cdr3_length
TGCGCCAGCAGCAGCATCACAGGGCTGGGCGGCTACACCTTC CASSSITGLGGYTF TRBV4-1 . . TRBJ1-2 14
TGTGCCAGCAGCTCCACAGGGATTATCACCTTC CASSSTGIITF TRBV5-6 . . TRBJ1-2 11
TGCGCCAGCAGCATGACAGGGGGGAAACACAATGAGCAGTTCTTC CASSMTGGKHNEQFF TRBV5-1 TRBD1 . TRBJ2-1 15
TGTGCCAGCAGCCGCGGGGGGCAAGAGACCCAGTACTTC CASSRGGQETQYF TRBV25-1 TRBD2 few TRBJ2-5 13
TGCGCCAGCAGCCAGTCCGGGACAGGGGTATGGGAGACCCAGTACTTC CASSQSGTGVWETQYF TRBV4-1 TRBD1 . TRBJ2-5 16
TGTGCCAGCTCACCACAGGAGGATCAGCCCCAGCATTTT CASSPQEDQPQHF TRBV18 . . TRBJ1-5 13
TGTGCCAGCAGTTACCTAAGGGGGCTAAATGAAAAACTGTTTTTT CASSYLRGLNEKLFF TRBV6-5 TRBD1 . TRBJ1-4 15
TGTGCCAGTAGTATGGGAGGCCGAGCTAATTCACCCCTCCACTTT CASSMGGRANSPLHF TRBV19 . . TRBJ1-6 15
TGTGCCAGTAGTGAGGGACAGGGGGTAGTCTACGAGCAGTACTTC CASSEGQGVVYEQYF TRBV19 TRBD1 . TRBJ2-7 15
TGTGCCAGCAGGGGGACTAGCGGAGGAGGGGCCAACGTCCTGACTTTC CASRGTSGGGANVLTF TRBV7-3 TRBD2 once TRBJ2-6 16
TGTGCCAGCACCGAATATACAGGGGGGAATTATGGCTACACCTTC CASTEYTGGNYGYTF TRBV6-5 TRBD1 . TRBJ1-2 15
TGTGCCATCAGTGGGACTAGCTTTGGTGAGACCCAGTACTTC CAISGTSFGETQYF TRBV10-3 TRBD2 . TRBJ2-5 14
TGTGCCAGCAGCCAAGGGACAGCCCAAGAGACCCAGTACTTC CASSQGTAQETQYF TRBV7-9 TRBD1 . TRBJ2-5 14
TGTGCCAGTAGTGAGATTTCCTGGCGGATCGCCACTGAAGCTTTCTTT CASSEISWRIATEAFF TRBV19 . . TRBJ1-1 16
TGTGCCAGCAGTTTTCCAGGCTCCTACGAGCAGTACTTC CASSFPGSYEQYF TRBV6-2/TRBV6-3 . . TRBJ2-7 13
TGTGCCAGCAGCCATGCCGGGACAGGGGGCGGGGAGCTGTTTTTT CASSHAGTGGGELFF TRBV3-1/TRBV3-2 TRBD1 . TRBJ2-2 15
TGTGCCAGCAGTTTAGGCAGGATGAACACTGAAGCTTTCTTT CASSLGRMNTEAFF TRBV28 . . TRBJ1-1 14
TGCGCCAGCAGCTTGGAGTCTCGGCAGGTGTCCGGGGAGCTGTTTTTT CASSLESRQVSGELFF TRBV5-1 . once TRBJ2-2 16
TGTGCCAGCAGCTTGCAGGGAACCGGGGAGCTGTTTTTT CASSLQGTGELFF TRBV6-5 . . TRBJ2-2 13
TGTGCCAGCAGTAACAGGGGGACTTACGAGCAGTACTTC CASSNRGTYEQYF TRBV6-5 TRBD1 . TRBJ2-7 13
TGTGCCAGCAGCTTTAGGAGGTCCAGGGGAGAGACCCAGTACTTC CASSFRRSRGETQYF TRBV5-4 . once TRBJ2-5 15
TGTGCCAGCAGCTTTGGCATCTACGAGCAGTACTTC CASSFGIYEQYF TRBV11-2 . . TRBJ2-7 12
TGTGCCACCACGTCCAGGACAGGGTTTCATGAGCAGTTCTTC CATTSRTGFHEQFF TRBV28 TRBD1 . TRBJ2-1 14
TGTGCCAGCAGCTTGGGACAGGGGGCTTATTCACCCCTCCACTTT CASSLGQGAYSPLHF TRBV7-2 TRBD1 . TRBJ1-6 15
TGCGCCAGCAGCTTGTCAGGGGGCACTGAAGCTTTCTTT CASSLSGGTEAFF TRBV5-1 TRBD1 . TRBJ1-1 13
TGTGCCATCAGGGGACAGGGGGCGGAATACGAGCAGTACTTC CAIRGQGAEYEQYF TRBV10-3 TRBD1 . TRBJ2-7 14
TGTGCCAGCAGTCCCGGGACAGGGAGGCAAGAGACCCAGTACTTC CASSPGTGRQETQYF TRBV27 TRBD1 . TRBJ2-5 15
TGCGCCAGCAGCGACGGACAGGCGAGCTCCTACGAGCAGTACTTC CASSDGQASSYEQYF TRBV10-2 TRBD1 . TRBJ2-7 15
TGCAGTGCTAGTAGGGGGGGGGTCACAGATACGCAGTATTTT CSASRGGVTDTQYF TRBV20-1 . . TRBJ2-3 14
TGTGCCAGCAGCCAAGAACCAGACAGCTCTGGAAACACCATATATTTT CASSQEPDSSGNTIYF TRBV4-2 . . TRBJ1-3 16
TGCGCCAGCAGCCAGTACGGACCGGGACACACCACCGGGGAGCTGTTTTTT CASSQYGPGHTTGELFF TRBV4-1 . . TRBJ2-2 17
TGTGCCAGCAGTTTAGCGGGGGGCTACGAGCAGTACTTC CASSLAGGYEQYF TRBV27 TRBD2 . TRBJ2-7 13
TGTGCCAGCAGCGTCACTAGGGTCCTAGCTGGGACCCAGTACTTC CASSVTRVLAGTQYF TRBV11-2 . few TRBJ2-5 15
TGTGCCAGCAGCCCCAACCGGGAGAGAAACTATGGCTACACCTTC CASSPNRERNYGYTF TRBV4-2 . . TRBJ1-2 15
TGTGCCAGCAGCCTGGGGACAGTCTCTGGAAACACCATATATTTT CASSLGTVSGNTIYF TRBV2 TRBD1 . TRBJ1-3 15
TGCGCCAGCATCCTCACTAGCGGGGCCCTCAATGAGCAGTTCTTC CASILTSGALNEQFF TRBV5-1 TRBD2 . TRBJ2-1 15
TGTGCCAGCAGCCCCCGTTTGAGAGACACTGAAGCTTTCTTT CASSPRLRDTEAFF TRBV7-8 . . TRBJ1-1 14
TGTGCCAGCAGCTTGGACAGGTCCTCCTACGAGCAGTACTTC CASSLDRSSYEQYF TRBV13 TRBD1 . TRBJ2-7 14
TGTGCCAGCAGCTCCAGAGGCGGGAGCACAGATACGCAGTATTTT CASSSRGGSTDTQYF TRBV7-9 . . TRBJ2-3 15
TGTGCCAGTAGTGGCGGGACAGCCCTGGCGAATGAGCAGTTCTTC CASSGGTALANEQFF TRBV19 . . TRBJ2-1 15
TGCAGCGTTGAGGAACAGCTATACAATGAGCAGTTCTTC CSVEEQLYNEQFF TRBV29-1 . . TRBJ2-1 13
TGCAGCGTTGAAGAGCATAGCCTAGACAGTCAGCCCCAGCATTTT CSVEEHSLDSQPQHF TRBV29-1 . few TRBJ1-5 15
TGTGCCAGCAGCTTAGGGGCTTCCGGGGAGCTGTTTTTT CASSLGASGELFF TRBV7-3 . once TRBJ2-2 13
TGTGCCAGCAGCTGGGCGCGGAACAGGGCTGCCGGCTACACCTTC CASSWARNRAAGYTF TRBV5-8 . . TRBJ1-2 15
TGTGCCAGTAGTATGGGGAGGGGCGGGAGTGCAGAGACCCAGTACTTC CASSMGRGGSAETQYF TRBV19 TRBD2 . TRBJ2-5 16
TGTGCCAGCAGTTTGAGGACTAGCGTCTACTCCTACGAGCAGTACTTC CASSLRTSVYSYEQYF TRBV6-5 TRBD2 . TRBJ2-7 16
TGTGCCAGCCGTCTCGAACAGGCCTACGAGCAGTACTTC CASRLEQAYEQYF TRBV2 . once TRBJ2-7 13
TGCAGCGTTGGGGGGACAGTCGCCGGCGAGCAGTACTTC CSVGGTVAGEQYF TRBV29-1 TRBD1 . TRBJ2-7 13
TGTGCCAGCAGCTTAGAGAGGGGAACGCGCGACGGGAGGGCCAATTATGAGCAGTTCTTC CASSLERGTRDGRANYEQFF TRBV11-3 TRBD2 . TRBJ2-1 20
TGCGCCAGCAGCTTCGGGGCCAACAGGGGAGGGAACACTGAAGCTTTCTTT CASSFGANRGGNTEAFF TRBV4-1 TRBD1 . TRBJ1-1 17
TGCGCCAGCAGACGTGGGGGGAGCTCCTACAATGAGCAGTTCTTC CASRRGGSSYNEQFF TRBV5-1 . . TRBJ2-1 15
TGTGCCAGCAGCTTCCAGACAGGGGCGAGTAATGAGCAGTTCTTC CASSFQTGASNEQFF TRBV11-3 TRBD1 . TRBJ2-1 15
TGTGCCAGCAGCTTAGTGTCCTCGACGAGGAACACCATATATTTT CASSLVSSTRNTIYF TRBV7-2 . . TRBJ1-3 15
TGTGCCAGCAGTGCTGGGACAGTTCAACCCGGGGAAGCTTTCTTT CASSAGTVQPGEAFF TRBV2 TRBD1 large TRBJ1-1 15
TGTGCCAGCTCCCAGGGAGGGGCGCCCCCCTACGAGCAGTACTTC CASSQGGAPPYEQYF TRBV18 TRBD2 once TRBJ2-7 15
TGCAGCGCAAAACAGGCGTACAATGAGCAGTTCTTC CSAKQAYNEQFF TRBV29-1 . once TRBJ2-1 12
TGTGCCAGCAGCCAAGAACACAGGGGGAGAGAAAAACTGTTTTTT CASSQEHRGREKLFF TRBV3-1/TRBV3-2 TRBD1 . TRBJ1-4 15
TGTGCCAGCAGCTTAGGCCAGAATGAGCAGTTCTTC CASSLGQNEQFF TRBV13 . . TRBJ2-1 12